Listed below are T cell receptor beta chains from one sample, sequenced in a study of blood T cells in healthy people across ages. MiXCR was run by TCRdb on the 5' RACE reads, yielding one entry per CDR3 protein. The repertoire holds about 800,000 distinct CDR3 sequences, roughly 50% seen once, with around 22% in the top ten. The sample consisted of blood. These receptor sequences come from a man aged 25 to 40 in good health. The CDR3 runs from the conserved cysteine through the conserved F or W. The D gene is left open where the match is weak. Expanded clones are given a class, and other clones once, few, many or no size at all.

j_call: TRBJ1-2; d_call: NA; v_call: TRBV30; clone_size: NA; cdr3_aa: CAWRTGLYGYTF; cdr3_nt: TGTGCCTGGAGGACAGGACTCTATGGCTACACCTTC
j_call: TRBJ1-5; d_call: TRBD1; v_call: TRBV20-1; clone_size: NA; cdr3_aa: CSARPGGAQPQHF; cdr3_nt: TGCAGTGCCCGACCAGGGGGTGCTCAGCCCCAGCATTTT
j_call: TRBJ1-2; d_call: TRBD1; v_call: TRBV5-1; clone_size: NA; cdr3_aa: CASSEDRGLVSYGYTF; cdr3_nt: TGCGCCAGCAGTGAAGACAGGGGGCTGGTTTCGTATGGCTACACCTTC
j_call: TRBJ2-4; d_call: TRBD2; v_call: TRBV18; clone_size: few; cdr3_aa: CASSPTGLAAGEQYF; cdr3_nt: TGTGCCAGCTCACCAACGGGACTAGCGGCGGGGGAGCAGTACTTC
j_call: TRBJ2-7; d_call: TRBD2; v_call: TRBV27; clone_size: NA; cdr3_aa: CASSPTSATSYEQYF; cdr3_nt: TGTGCCAGCAGTCCCACTAGCGCGACGTCCTACGAGCAGTACTTC
j_call: TRBJ2-1; d_call: TRBD2; v_call: TRBV29-1; clone_size: many; cdr3_aa: CSVENGRGVHEQFF; cdr3_nt: TGCAGCGTTGAAAACGGGAGGGGGGTCCATGAGCAGTTCTTC
j_call: TRBJ2-1; d_call: NA; v_call: TRBV9; clone_size: few; cdr3_aa: CASSEGPTPNEQFF; cdr3_nt: TGTGCCAGCAGTGAGGGCCCCACCCCAAATGAGCAGTTCTTC
j_call: TRBJ2-2; d_call: NA; v_call: TRBV12-5; clone_size: NA; cdr3_aa: CASGSDGLPGELFF; cdr3_nt: TGTGCTAGTGGTTCAGACGGCTTACCCGGGGAGCTGTTTTTT
j_call: TRBJ2-1; d_call: TRBD1; v_call: TRBV20-1; clone_size: NA; cdr3_aa: CSASGTGGGHNEQFF; cdr3_nt: TGCAGTGCTTCCGGGACAGGGGGAGGTCACAATGAGCAGTTCTTC
j_call: TRBJ2-3; d_call: TRBD1; v_call: TRBV12-3/TRBV12-4; clone_size: few; cdr3_aa: CASSPPGTGRADTQYF; cdr3_nt: TGTGCCAGCAGTCCTCCCGGGACAGGGAGGGCAGATACGCAGTATTTT
j_call: TRBJ2-1; d_call: TRBD1; v_call: TRBV29-1; clone_size: NA; cdr3_aa: CSVRTGGGNEQFF; cdr3_nt: TGCAGCGTAAGGACAGGGGGCGGAAATGAGCAGTTCTTC
j_call: TRBJ1-2; d_call: NA; v_call: TRBV6-1; clone_size: NA; cdr3_aa: CASTKRYGYTF; cdr3_nt: TGTGCCAGCACCAAGCGCTATGGCTACACCTTC
j_call: TRBJ2-1; d_call: NA; v_call: TRBV20-1; clone_size: few; cdr3_aa: CRGPSRFF; cdr3_nt: TGCAGGGGACCTTCGCGGTTCTTC
j_call: TRBJ2-7; d_call: TRBD2; v_call: TRBV5-4; clone_size: few; cdr3_aa: CASSQLASGNYEQYF; cdr3_nt: TGTGCCAGCAGTCAATTGGCTAGCGGGAACTACGAGCAGTACTTC
j_call: TRBJ1-5; d_call: NA; v_call: TRBV20-1; clone_size: NA; cdr3_aa: CSARGRRFAQHF; cdr3_nt: TGCAGTGCTAGAGGTCGACGATTTGCCCAGCATTTT
j_call: TRBJ1-2; d_call: TRBD1; v_call: TRBV14; clone_size: NA; cdr3_aa: CASSQDYRGGYTF; cdr3_nt: TGTGCCAGCAGCCAAGATTACAGGGGTGGCTACACCTTC
j_call: TRBJ2-7; d_call: NA; v_call: TRBV7-6; clone_size: NA; cdr3_aa: CASREWREGYEQYF; cdr3_nt: TGTGCCAGCAGAGAATGGCGGGAAGGCTACGAGCAGTACTTC
j_call: TRBJ1-5; d_call: TRBD1; v_call: TRBV2; clone_size: NA; cdr3_aa: CASSGHQGAENQPQHF; cdr3_nt: TGTGCCAGCAGTGGCCATCAGGGGGCGGAAAATCAGCCCCAGCATTTT
j_call: TRBJ2-7; d_call: TRBD1; v_call: TRBV28; clone_size: NA; cdr3_aa: CASSQPTGPHFLYEQYF; cdr3_nt: TGTGCCAGCAGCCAACCGACAGGGCCTCACTTCCTCTACGAGCAGTACTTC
j_call: TRBJ1-1; d_call: NA; v_call: TRBV29-1; clone_size: few; cdr3_aa: CSVAIVEAFF; cdr3_nt: TGCAGCGTTGCCATAGTTGAAGCTTTCTTT
j_call: TRBJ2-5; d_call: NA; v_call: TRBV2; clone_size: NA; cdr3_aa: CASRGAAETQYF; cdr3_nt: TGTGCCAGCAGGGGGGCGGCAGAGACCCAGTACTTC
j_call: TRBJ2-7; d_call: NA; v_call: TRBV18; clone_size: NA; cdr3_aa: CASSVRQVGSGEQYF; cdr3_nt: TGTGCCAGCTCCGTACGGCAAGTTGGTTCAGGCGAGCAGTACTTC
j_call: TRBJ1-2; d_call: NA; v_call: TRBV5-1; clone_size: few; cdr3_aa: CASSLEGGSYGYTF; cdr3_nt: TGCGCCAGCAGCTTGGAGGGAGGCAGCTATGGCTACACCTTC
j_call: TRBJ2-3; d_call: NA; v_call: TRBV9; clone_size: NA; cdr3_aa: CASSVGPHDTDTQYF; cdr3_nt: TGTGCCAGCAGCGTAGGGCCACACGACACAGATACGCAGTATTTT
j_call: TRBJ1-2; d_call: NA; v_call: TRBV4-2; clone_size: few; cdr3_aa: CASSQEAFGGGGYTF; cdr3_nt: TGTGCCAGCAGCCAAGAGGCGTTCGGGGGCGGCGGCTACACCTTC
j_call: TRBJ2-7; d_call: NA; v_call: TRBV6-1; clone_size: NA; cdr3_aa: CASSELLSRANEQYF; cdr3_nt: TGTGCCAGCAGTGAACTCTTGTCCAGGGCCAACGAGCAGTACTTC
j_call: TRBJ2-7; d_call: NA; v_call: TRBV20-1; clone_size: NA; cdr3_aa: CSATPDYEQYF; cdr3_nt: TGCAGTGCTACGCCAGACTACGAGCAGTACTTC
j_call: TRBJ2-5; d_call: NA; v_call: TRBV4-3; clone_size: NA; cdr3_aa: CASSQDQAETQYF; cdr3_nt: TGCGCCAGCAGCCAAGATCAGGCAGAGACCCAGTACTTC
j_call: TRBJ2-7; d_call: TRBD1; v_call: TRBV12-3/TRBV12-4; clone_size: NA; cdr3_aa: CASSRQGARSEQYF; cdr3_nt: TGTGCCAGCAGCCGACAGGGGGCGCGATCCGAGCAGTACTTC
j_call: TRBJ2-1; d_call: NA; v_call: TRBV28; clone_size: NA; cdr3_aa: CASSSYNGQFF; cdr3_nt: TGTGCCAGCAGTTCTTACAATGGGCAGTTCTTC
j_call: TRBJ1-3; d_call: NA; v_call: TRBV12-3/TRBV12-4; clone_size: NA; cdr3_aa: CASSLWTAGNTIYF; cdr3_nt: TGTGCCAGCAGCCTTTGGACAGCCGGAAACACCATATATTTT
j_call: TRBJ1-5; d_call: NA; v_call: TRBV20-1; clone_size: NA; cdr3_aa: CSAEPHGGRGLSNQPQHF; cdr3_nt: TGCAGTGCGGAGCCGCACGGTGGGCGGGGGTTGAGCAATCAGCCCCAGCATTTT
j_call: TRBJ2-7; d_call: NA; v_call: TRBV5-1; clone_size: NA; cdr3_aa: CASSFRSIQGTTYEQYF; cdr3_nt: TGCGCCAGCAGCTTTCGAAGCATTCAGGGGACCACCTACGAGCAGTACTTC